The 12 T cell receptor beta chains below come from one sample, sequenced in a study of cytomegalovirus exposure and HLA in healthy donors. Primers: 60 Vbeta forward and 13 Jbeta reverse. The data were produced by immunoSEQ multiplex PCR, yet TCRdb's version contains in-frame clones alone and is incomplete. Of roughly 78,000 clones in the sample, 63% were seen once. The sample consisted of PBMCs. These receptor sequences come from a man aged 30-40 years in good health and CMV-seropositive.

There are a few counts of this clone. The genes are TRBV19 and TRBJ2-5, with a tentative D call TRBD1 (7 bases). Deletions cut 3 bases from V and 2 bases from J, with 13 bases between. This CDR3 region has 15 residues. CDR1 is LNHDA, CDR2 SQIVND, per germline (reference sequence). CDR3 region: CASSMRGQNQETQYF. The DNA of the CDR3 is TGTGCCAGTAGTATGCGGGGACAGAATCAAGAGACCCAGTACTTC.

This rearrangement joins TRBV7-8 to TRBJ2-1; 8 bases fit TRBD2. V dropped 3 bases and J dropped 6; count of bases not matched to a gene: 4. Germline V gene data show CDR1 as SGHVS and CDR2 as FQNEAQ. This CDR3 spans 14 amino acids. CDR3 residues: CASSFLGLANEQFF. The CDR3 DNA follows: TGTGCCAGCAGCTTCCTCGGACTAGCCAATGAGCAGTTCTTC.

V usage is TRBV9 and J usage is TRBJ2-2; no clear D. Between the trimmed V and J ends, which lost 0 bases and 1 base, there was a span of 4 bases. The CDR3 is 14 amino acids. Germline V CDR1 and CDR2: SGDLS, YYNGEE. The CDR3 DNA follows: TGTGCCAGCAGCGTAGCAGTGAACACCGGGGAGCTGTTTTTT. Translating it yields CASSVAVNTGELFF.

This clone occurred once. The chain combines TRBV7-2 with TRBJ1-5; 10 nucleotides line up with TRBD1. With V trimmed by 1 base and J by 4 bases, 1 base remained unmatched. CDR3 length equals 15 residues. Germline V gene sequence: CDR1 SGHTA, CDR2 FQGNSA. The CDR3 is CASSLVGQGNQPQHF. The CDR3 coding sequence is TGTGCCAGCAGCTTAGTGGGACAGGGGAATCAGCCCCAGCATTTT. Complete variable domain (other parts from reference TRBV7-2 and TRBJ1-5): GAGVSQSPSNKVTEKGKDVELRCDPISGHTALYWYRQSLGQGLEFLIYFQGNSAPDKSGLPSDRFSAERTGGSVSTLTIQRTQQEDSAVYLCASSLVGQGNQPQHFGDGTRLSIL.

The chain has TRBV7-3 and TRBJ1-2, with TRBD1 matching 8 bases. J lost 0 bases, V lost 5 bases, and 5 bases had no gene match. CDR1 and CDR2 from the germline V gene are SGHTA and FQGTGA. CDR3 size: 15 residues. The CDR3 DNA reads as TGTGCCAGCAGCCGCGGACAGGGCCCTAACTATGGCTACACCTTC. Its protein is CASSRGQGPNYGYTF.

The rearrangement joins TRBV5-4 to TRBJ1-5; D gene ambiguous. CDR1 and CDR2 from the germline V gene are SGHNT and YYREEE (reference sequence). CDR3 size: 14 residues. Trimming removed 0 bases at V and 2 bases at J, with 6 bases between. In DNA, the CDR3 is TGTGCCAGCAGCTTGGCGGGAGGCAATCAGCCCCAGCATTTT. Its translation is CASSLAGGNQPQHF. The whole variable domain, filled in from reference TRBV5-4 and TRBJ1-5, reads ETGVTQSPTHLIKTRGQQVTLRCSSQSGHNTVSWYQQALGQGPQFIFQYYREEENGRGNFPPRFSGLQFPNYSSELNVNALELDDSALYLCASSLAGGNQPQHFGDGTRLSIL.

The chain employs TRBV7-2 and TRBJ2-7; 10 nucleotides match TRBD2. The CDR3 has 15 amino acids. Per the germline V gene, CDR1 is SGHTA and CDR2 is FQGNSA. The J segment lost 3 bases and the V segment lost 5 bases, leaving 7 bases of the junction unmatched. The CDR3 nucleotides are TGTGCCAGCAGCCAATCACTAGCGGGGAGCTACGAGCAGTACTTC. Translating it yields CASSQSLAGSYEQYF.

V gene TRBV29-1 combines with J gene TRBJ2-7; D gene ambiguous. The V gene lost 5 bases and the J gene lost 6 bases, with 14 bases spanning the gap. The CDR3 loop spans 12 amino acids. Germline-derived CDR1 and CDR2 are SQVTM and ANQGSEA. The CDR3 region is CSVTEPPLEQYF. The CDR3, as DNA: TGCAGCGTTACCGAGCCCCCTCTCGAGCAGTACTTC.

The chain uses TRBV21-1 and TRBJ2-3; the D call of TRBD2 is as the table states it, not checked on the DNA. TRBV21-1 is annotated as a pseudogene. The CDR3 contains 22 residues. The CDR3 region has the DNA TGTGCCAGCAGCAAACCATATAATACTAGCGGGGGGCAGTTAGACGGAGCAGATACGCAGTATTTT. Translated, it gives CASSKPYNTSGGQLDGADTQYF.

This chain connects TRBV12-2 to TRBJ2-3; the table gives TRBD2 as D, unverified against the DNA. TRBV12-2 is termed a pseudogene. The CDR3 is made up of 11 amino acids. The CDR3 spells CARGGPDTQYF. CDR3 sequence (DNA): TGTGCAAGGGGGGGACCAGATACGCAGTATTTT.

The chain is built from TRBV19 and TRBJ2-3; TRBD1 matches at 8 bases. The CDR3 contains 16 residues. Trimming removed 5 bases from V and 0 bases from J; junction bases left unmatched: 7. The germline gives CDR1 LNHDA, CDR2 SQIVND (reference sequence). The CDR3 sequence is CASSGRQGTSTDTQYF. CDR3 bases: TGTGCCAGTAGTGGACGACAGGGGACCAGCACAGATACGCAGTATTTT.

The chain recombines TRBV5-4 with TRBJ2-5; possible D gene TRBD1, 5 bases. CDR1 and CDR2 from the germline V gene are SGHNT and YYREEE (reference sequence). The CDR3 covers 17 residues. The V gene lost 0 bases and the J gene lost 2 bases, with 17 bases spanning the gap. The CDR3 sequence: CASSLGPTATDQETQYF. The CDR3 nucleotides read TGTGCCAGCAGCTTGGGGCCGACAGCCACGGATCAAGAGACCCAGTACTTC. The entire variable domain, with the rest obtained from reference TRBV5-4 and TRBJ2-5, is as follows: ETGVTQSPTHLIKTRGQQVTLRCSSQSGHNTVSWYQQALGQGPQFIFQYYREEENGRGNFPPRFSGLQFPNYSSELNVNALELDDSALYLCASSLGPTATDQETQYFGPGTRLLVL.